A single sample gave rise to the 20 T cell receptor beta chains below, sequenced in a study of blood T cell repertoires in COVID-19. Assay used: immunoSEQ multiplex PCR; TCRdb lists only in-frame clones, some missing. The top ten hold 10% of the sample, which has around 260,000 clones, approximately 89% seen once. Sequenced sample: peripheral blood. These receptors all come from a woman aged 70-85 years with COVID-19, enrolled during active disease.

CDR3 region: CASSLGGGRGERSYNEQFF. CDR3 bases: TGCGCCAGCAGCTTGGGCGGGGGCAGAGGCGAACGCTCCTACAATGAGCAGTTCTTC. The gene calls are TRBV5-1 and TRBJ2-1, with a tentative D call TRBD2 (7 bases). V lost 0 bases, J lost 0 bases, and 19 bases lay in between. CDR3 length equals 19 residues. Germline CDR1 reads SGHRS; CDR2 reads YFSETQ.

The rearrangement uses TRBV6-6 and TRBJ2-2; D remains ambiguous. Germline-derived CDR1 and CDR2 are MNHNY and SVGAGI (reference sequence). V was pared by 7 bases and J by 6 bases, with 12 bases between. This CDR3 contains 13 residues. This chain's CDR3 is CASNVPISGELFF. CDR3 in DNA: TGTGCCAGCAATGTCCCCATTTCCGGGGAGCTGTTTTTT.

The J gene is TRBJ1-2, the V gene TRBV2; 8 bases align to TRBD1. Germline V gives CDR1 SNHLY, CDR2 FYNNEI. Trimming removed 5 bases from V and 0 bases from J; junction bases left unmatched: 5. This CDR3 comprises 15 residues. The CDR3 nucleotides are TGTGCCAGCAGTCTAAGGACAGGGCCTAACTATGGCTACACCTTC. Its protein is CASSLRTGPNYGYTF.

This clone was detected a few times. The chain has TRBV14 and TRBJ1-6; no clear D. There are 13 residues in the CDR3. V dropped 0 bases and J dropped 7 bases, with 4 bases sitting between them. Germline V lookup: CDR1 SGHDN, CDR2 FVKESK. This chain's CDR3 is CASSQDGNSPLHF. DNA for the CDR3: TGTGCCAGCAGCCAAGATGGCAATTCACCCCTCCACTTT.

This chain uses TRBV25-1 with TRBJ2-1, with TRBD1 identical over 11 bases. Looked up from germline, CDR1 is MGHDK and CDR2 is SYGVNS. The CDR3 runs to 14 residues. The V segment lost 6 bases and the J segment 10 bases; nucleotides outside the gene matches: 8. This CDR3 is CASRPGQGVLEQFF. The CDR3 region has the DNA TGTGCCAGCAGGCCGGGACAGGGGGTACTCGAGCAGTTCTTC. Filled out from reference TRBV25-1 and TRBJ2-1, the complete variable domain reads EADIYQTPRYLVIGTGKKITLECSQTMGHDKMYWYQQDPGMELHLIHYSYGVNSTEKGDLSSESTVSRIRTEHFPLTLESARPSHTSQYLCASRPGQGVLEQFFGPGTRLTVL.

This clone appeared a single time. The J gene is TRBJ2-6, the V gene TRBV5-4; D is unclear. The V and J ends lost 2 bases and 0 bases respectively, with 3 bases between them. The CDR3 runs 14 residues. Per germline, CDR1 SGHNT and CDR2 YYREEE (reference sequence). Here the CDR3 DNA reads TGTGCCAGCAGCTTTAGCTCTGGGGCCAACGTCCTGACTTTC. Translated, it gives CASSFSSGANVLTF.

The chain has TRBV5-5 and TRBJ1-2; D unresolved. The germline V gene encodes CDR1 SGHKS and CDR2 YYEKEE (reference sequence). V lost 1 base and J lost 4, with 8 bases in between. The length of the CDR3 is 13 residues. CDR3 sequence (DNA): TGTGCCAGCAGCTTGACCGAGAGCTATGGCTACACCTTC. Its protein is CASSLTESYGYTF. Full variable domain (remainder filled in from reference TRBV5-5 and TRBJ1-2): DAGVTQSPTHLIKTRGQQVTLRCSPISGHKSVSWYQQVLGQGPQFIFQYYEKEERGRGNFPDRFSARQFPNYSSELNVNALLLGDSALYLCASSLTESYGYTFGSGTRLTVV.

The CDR3 nucleotides read TGTGCCAGCAGCCAACCCGGACTAGCGGGAGACTACGAGCAGTACTTC. Protein sequence: CASSQPGLAGDYEQYF. The chain employs TRBV7-6 and TRBJ2-7; 13 bases map to TRBD2. V trimming: 5 bases; J trimming: 3 bases; junction bases outside the gene matches: 7. Germline assignment: CDR1 SGHVS and CDR2 FNYEAQ. This CDR3 contains 16 residues.

The chain carries TRBV3-1 (or the pseudogene TRBV3-2) and TRBJ1-5, with D possibly matching TRBD1 (6 bases). V was trimmed by 6 bases and J by 5 bases, leaving 11 bases between them. CDR1 and CDR2 (germline): LGHDT, YNNKEL (reference sequence). CDR3 length: 13 amino acids. As DNA, the CDR3 is TGTGCCAGCAGTTGGGGGCTCTATCAGCCCCAGCATTTT. It yields the protein CASSWGLYQPQHF.

The chain has TRBV3-1 (or the pseudogene TRBV3-2) and TRBJ2-3, with D tentatively TRBD2 (5 bases). The CDR3 runs 13 residues. Germline assignment: CDR1 LGHDT and CDR2 YNNKEL (reference sequence). V gave up 4 bases and J gave up 6 bases, with 11 bases separating them. CDR3 residues: CASSLASKDTQYF. CDR3 nucleotide sequence: TGTGCCAGCAGCCTAGCGTCGAAGGATACGCAGTATTTT.

The J gene is TRBJ1-1, the V gene TRBV19, with D perhaps matching TRBD1 (6 bases). The CDR3 has 14 residues. Germline-derived CDR1 and CDR2 are LNHDA and SQIVND (reference sequence). V was shortened by 7 bases and J by 4 bases, with 16 bases between the two germline ends. CDR3 sequence: CASNNRDKFTEAFF. The CDR3 region has the DNA TGTGCCAGTAATAACCGGGACAAGTTCACTGAAGCTTTCTTT. Together with reference TRBV19 and TRBJ1-1, the CDR3 gives the full variable domain: DGGITQSPKYLFRKEGQNVTLSCEQNLNHDAMYWYRQDPGQGLRLIYYSQIVNDFQKGDIAEGYSVSREKKESFPLTVTSAQKNPTAFYLCASNNRDKFTEAFFGQGTRLTVV.

This clone was detected a few times. DNA of the CDR3: TGTGCCAGCAGCCAAGTTAGCAGTTTTGGAAACACCATATATTTT. Translation gives CASSQVSSFGNTIYF. The chain combines TRBV14 with TRBJ1-3; D is uncertain. The germline V gene has CDR1 SGHDN and CDR2 FVKESK. The CDR3 totals 15 residues. V was cut by 1 base and J by 3 bases, with 10 bases left in between.

This rearrangement joins TRBV10-1 to TRBJ1-6, with 11 bases fitting TRBD1. The CDR3 is 20 residues long. V gave up 1 base and J gave up 5 bases; unmatched junction bases: 13. CDR1 is WNHNN, CDR2 SYGVQD, per germline (reference sequence). The CDR3 bases are TGCGCCAGCAGTGAGTTGGTCCGGGACAGGGGGATCCTAGATAATTCACCCCTCCACTTT. It specifies CASSELVRDRGILDNSPLHF.

The chain links TRBV30 to TRBJ1-4; D may be TRBD1 (5 bases). This CDR3 has 13 residues. Germline assignment: CDR1 GTSNPN and CDR2 SVGIG (reference sequence). Between the trimmed V and J ends, which lost 8 bases and 3 bases, there was a span of 13 bases. CDR3 sequence (DNA): TGTGCCGCAGCCGGGACTTCTAATGAAAAACTGTTTTTT. Translation: CAAAGTSNEKLFF. Full variable domain (remainder filled in from reference TRBV30 and TRBJ1-4): SQTIHQWPATLVQPVGSPLSLECTVEGTSNPNLYWYRQAAGRGLQLLFYSVGIGQISSEVPQNLSASRPQDRQFILSSKKLLLSDSGFYLCAAAGTSNEKLFFGSGTQLSVL.

This clone is a singleton in its sample. V is TRBV5-1 and J is TRBJ2-4, with D tentatively TRBD2 (5 bases). Looked up from germline, CDR1 is SGHRS and CDR2 is YFSETQ. V lost 4 bases to trimming and J lost 5 bases, with 16 bases between them. The CDR3 is made up of 15 amino acids. This chain's CDR3 is CASSRLQARENIQYF. The DNA for the CDR3 is TGCGCCAGCAGCCGTCTGCAGGCGAGGGAAAACATTCAGTACTTC. The full variable domain, its missing parts supplied by reference TRBV5-1 and TRBJ2-4, is KAGVTQTPRYLIKTRGQQVTLSCSPISGHRSVSWYQQTPGQGLQFLFEYFSETQRNKGNFPGRFSGRQFSNSRSEMNVSTLELGDSALYLCASSRLQARENIQYFGAGTRLSVL.

The J gene is TRBJ2-3, the V gene TRBV6-1, with D perhaps matching TRBD2 (6 bases). Germline CDR1 and CDR2: MNHNS and SASEGT. V was shortened by 2 bases and J by 6 bases, with 15 bases between the two germline ends. The CDR3 extends over 15 amino acids. This CDR3 reads CASSESGDRRDTQYF. DNA for the CDR3: TGTGCCAGCAGTGAATCGGGAGACCGGCGGGATACGCAGTATTTT.

The V and J genes are TRBV5-4 and TRBJ2-4; 10 bases fit TRBD1. Looked up from germline, CDR1 is SGHNT and CDR2 is YYREEE (reference sequence). Germline trimming cut 4 bases from V and 9 bases from J; bases unmatched to any gene: 1. The CDR3 consists of 12 residues. CDR3 protein: CASSRDRGIQYF. CDR3 DNA sequence: TGTGCCAGCAGCAGGGACAGGGGCATTCAGTACTTC.

This clone was recorded a few times. The J gene is TRBJ1-1, the V gene TRBV2; a weak D match, TRBD1 (5 bases). The CDR3 has 13 residues. Germline CDR1 reads SNHLY; CDR2 reads FYNNEI. Between the trimmed V and J ends, which lost 8 bases and 7 bases, there was a span of 17 bases. CDR3 nucleotides: TGTGCCAGCTCCCGGCAGGGTTCCCATGAAGCTTTCTTT. The encoded protein is CASSRQGSHEAFF.

V gene TRBV19 combines with J gene TRBJ1-4; D remains ambiguous. The CDR3 is made up of 14 amino acids. V was pared by 4 bases and J by 3 bases, with 9 bases between. CDR1 and CDR2 (germline): LNHDA, SQIVND (reference sequence). In DNA, the CDR3 is TGTGCCAGTAGTAATCGTCAGGCTAATGAAAAACTGTTTTTT. Its protein product is CASSNRQANEKLFF.

The rearrangement joins TRBV7-8 to TRBJ1-5; D is undetermined. The V gene's germline CDR1 is SGHVS and CDR2 FQNEAQ. The V and J ends lost 2 bases and 2 bases respectively, with 10 bases between them. The CDR3 consists of 15 residues. The CDR3, as DNA: TGTGCCAGCAGCTTAAATAGGAGGGGCAATCAGCCCCAGCATTTT. It codes for CASSLNRRGNQPQHF.